The T cell receptor (beta chain) described here comes from a study of post-analysis software for immune sequencing data. Study observations and caveats: Relative to controls, patients with multiple sclerosis showed significantly lower normalized Chao1 diversity. F measure showed strong co-clustering of same-batch samples.

Points on this clonotype: Antigen unknown.

Unique molecular identifiers were carried by the TCR beta cDNA libraries. TCRdb itself ran the PCR reads through MiXCR, one entry per CDR3 protein. The profile covers fewer than 850,000 distinct CDR3 sequences, with 30% appearing a single time and 0.5% to 0.6% taken by the ten largest. Material: blood. The sequence derives from a girl aged 5 to 17 with multiple sclerosis.

This CDR3 reads CASSYSGALSNQPQHF. CDR3 coding DNA: TGTGCCAGCAGTTACTCGGGGGCCCTTAGCAATCAGCCCCAGCATTTT. The V gene is TRBV6-2 or TRBV6-3, the J gene TRBJ1-5, with TRBD1 as a possible D gene (6 bases). The CDR3 is 16 residues long. V shed 0 bases and J shed 0 bases, with 9 bases lying between them. CDR1 is MNHEY and CDR2 is SVGEGT in the germline V gene.